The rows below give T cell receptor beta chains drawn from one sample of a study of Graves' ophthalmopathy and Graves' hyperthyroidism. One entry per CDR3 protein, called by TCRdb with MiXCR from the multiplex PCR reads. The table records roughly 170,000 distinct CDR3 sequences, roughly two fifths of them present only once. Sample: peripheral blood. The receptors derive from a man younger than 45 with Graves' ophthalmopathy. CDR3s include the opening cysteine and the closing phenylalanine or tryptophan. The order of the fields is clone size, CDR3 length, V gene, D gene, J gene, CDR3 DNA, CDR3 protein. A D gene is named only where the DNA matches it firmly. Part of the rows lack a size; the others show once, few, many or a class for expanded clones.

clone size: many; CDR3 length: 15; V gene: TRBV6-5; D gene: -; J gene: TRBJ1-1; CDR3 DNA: TGTGCCAGCAACCGGGGAGGTGGGACGAACACTGAAGCTTTCTTT; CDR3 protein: CASNRGGGTNTEAFF
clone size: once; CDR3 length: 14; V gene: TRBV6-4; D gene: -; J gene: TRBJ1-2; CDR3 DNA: TGTGCCAGCAGGGAGACAGGATCTAACTATGGCTACACCTTC; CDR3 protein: CASRETGSNYGYTF
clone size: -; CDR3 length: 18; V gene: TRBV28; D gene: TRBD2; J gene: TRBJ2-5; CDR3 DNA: TGTGCCAGCAGTTTCCTCGCGGCACCGGGACTAGCTTCCGAGACCCAGTACTTC; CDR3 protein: CASSFLAAPGLASETQYF
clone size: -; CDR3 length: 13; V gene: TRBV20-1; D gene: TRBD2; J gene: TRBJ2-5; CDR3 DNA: TGCAGTGCTTTACTAGCGGGGCAAGAGACCCAGTACTTC; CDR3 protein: CSALLAGQETQYF
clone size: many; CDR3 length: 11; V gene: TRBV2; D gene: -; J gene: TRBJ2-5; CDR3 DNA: TGTGCCAGCAGTGAAAGGGAGACCCAGTACTTC; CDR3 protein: CASSERETQYF
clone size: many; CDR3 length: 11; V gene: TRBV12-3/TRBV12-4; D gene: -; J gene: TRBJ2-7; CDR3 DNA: TGTGCCAGCAGTTTCACCTACGAGCAGTACTTC; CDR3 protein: CASSFTYEQYF
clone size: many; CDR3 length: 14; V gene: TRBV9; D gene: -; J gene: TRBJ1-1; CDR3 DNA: TGTGCCAGCAGCGTAGAGGGGGTTTACACTGAAGCTTTCTTT; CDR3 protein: CASSVEGVYTEAFF
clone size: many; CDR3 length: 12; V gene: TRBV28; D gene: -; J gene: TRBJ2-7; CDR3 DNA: TGTGCCAGCACCTTGGGAGAGGGGGGGCAGTACTTC; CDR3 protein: CASTLGEGGQYF
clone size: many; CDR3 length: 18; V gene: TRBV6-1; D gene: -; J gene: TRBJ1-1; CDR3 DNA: TGTGCCAGCAGTGAAAAGGAGGATACGCGACAGAAGAACACTGAAGCTTTCTTT; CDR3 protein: CASSEKEDTRQKNTEAFF
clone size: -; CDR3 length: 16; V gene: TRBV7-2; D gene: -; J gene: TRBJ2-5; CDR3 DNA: TGTGCCAGCAGTTCTAGGTTAGGGGGGCGGGGAGAGACCCAGTACTTC; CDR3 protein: CASSSRLGGRGETQYF
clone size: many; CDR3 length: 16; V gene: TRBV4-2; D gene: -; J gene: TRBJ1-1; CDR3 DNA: TGTGCCAGCAGCCAAGACGCCTTAAGCCCCGGCACTGAAGCTTTCTTT; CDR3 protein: CASSQDALSPGTEAFF
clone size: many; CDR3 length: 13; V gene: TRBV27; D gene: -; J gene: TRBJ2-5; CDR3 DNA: TGTGCCAGCAGTTCCCAGACAGAATTGACCCAGTACTTC; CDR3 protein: CASSSQTELTQYF
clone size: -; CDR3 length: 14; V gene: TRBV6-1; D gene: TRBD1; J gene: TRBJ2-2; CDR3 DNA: TGTGCCAGCAGATCGGGACAGGGCTTCGGGGAGCTGTTTTTT; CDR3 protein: CASRSGQGFGELFF
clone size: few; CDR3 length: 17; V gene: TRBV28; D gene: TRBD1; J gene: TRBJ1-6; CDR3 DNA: TGTGCCAGCAGGGGACCGGGACAGGGGACCAACTTTTCACCCATCCACTTT; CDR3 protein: CASRGPGQGTNFSPIHF
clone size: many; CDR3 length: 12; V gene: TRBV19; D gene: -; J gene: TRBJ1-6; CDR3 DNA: TGTGCCAGCTACGATGGCGGATTACCCCTCCACTTT; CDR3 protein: CASYDGGLPLHF
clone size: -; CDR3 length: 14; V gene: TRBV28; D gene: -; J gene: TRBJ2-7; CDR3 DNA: TGTGCCAGCACCGGCGGGCAGTCATACTACGAGCAGTACTTC; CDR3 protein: CASTGGQSYYEQYF
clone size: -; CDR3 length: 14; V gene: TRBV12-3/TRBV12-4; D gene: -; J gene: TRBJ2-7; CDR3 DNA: TGTGCCAGCAGCCTCCGGGACAACCTTTACGAGCAGTACTTC; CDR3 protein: CASSLRDNLYEQYF
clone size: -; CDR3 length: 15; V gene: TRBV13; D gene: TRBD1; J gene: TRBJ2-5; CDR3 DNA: TGTGCCAGCAGCTTGGCGACAGGGGGGCAAGAGACCCAGTACTTC; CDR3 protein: CASSLATGGQETQYF
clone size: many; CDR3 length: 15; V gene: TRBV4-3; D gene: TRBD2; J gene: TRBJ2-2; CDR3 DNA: TGCGCCAGCAGCCAAGTGTTGGCGGGAGCCGGGGAGCTGTTTTTT; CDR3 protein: CASSQVLAGAGELFF
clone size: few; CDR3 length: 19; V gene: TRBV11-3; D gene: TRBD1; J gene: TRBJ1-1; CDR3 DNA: TGTGCCAGCAGCTTACCCTTGACAGGGGCTGTCGGAATGAACACTGAAGCTTTCTTT; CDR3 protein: CASSLPLTGAVGMNTEAFF
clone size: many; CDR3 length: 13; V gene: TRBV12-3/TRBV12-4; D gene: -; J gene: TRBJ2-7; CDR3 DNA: TGTGCCAGCACCCCTGCGGGGTCCTCGGAGCAGTACTTC; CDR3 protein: CASTPAGSSEQYF
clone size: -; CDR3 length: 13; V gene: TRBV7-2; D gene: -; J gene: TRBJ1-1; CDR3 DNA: TGTGCCAGCAGCTTAGGGAGGGCCACTGAAGCTTTCTTT; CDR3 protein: CASSLGRATEAFF
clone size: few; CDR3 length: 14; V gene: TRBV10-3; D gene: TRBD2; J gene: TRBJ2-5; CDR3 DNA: TGTGCCATAGCGGGAGGGGCTGTTGGAGAGACCCAGTACTTC; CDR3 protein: CAIAGGAVGETQYF
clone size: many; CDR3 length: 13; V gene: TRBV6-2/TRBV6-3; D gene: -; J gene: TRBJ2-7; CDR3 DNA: TGTGCCAGCAGTTACTGGGGGATTTACGAGCAGTACTTC; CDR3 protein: CASSYWGIYEQYF
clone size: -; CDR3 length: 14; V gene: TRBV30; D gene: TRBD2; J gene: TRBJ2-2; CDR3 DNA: TGTGCCTGCAGCGGGAGGATCAACACCGGGGAGCTGTTTTTT; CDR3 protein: CACSGRINTGELFF
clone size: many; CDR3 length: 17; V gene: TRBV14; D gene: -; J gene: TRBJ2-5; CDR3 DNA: TGTGCCAGCAGCCAGGTTGGGACAAGTCGTGGCCAAGAGACCCAGTACTTC; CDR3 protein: CASSQVGTSRGQETQYF
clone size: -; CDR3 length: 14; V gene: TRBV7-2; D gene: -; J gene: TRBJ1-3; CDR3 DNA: TGTGCCAGCAGCTTCTGGACGGGAGGAAACACCATATATTTT; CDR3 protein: CASSFWTGGNTIYF
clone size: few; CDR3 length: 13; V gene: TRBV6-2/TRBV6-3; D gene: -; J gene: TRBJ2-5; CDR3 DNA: TGTGCCAGCAGTTACTCACCAGACAGGACCCAGTACTTC; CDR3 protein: CASSYSPDRTQYF
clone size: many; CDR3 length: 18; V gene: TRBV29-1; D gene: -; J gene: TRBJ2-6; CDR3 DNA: TGCAGCGTTCCCAGCAAGGCAGGGGTAATATCTGGGGCCAACGTCCTGACTTTC; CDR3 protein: CSVPSKAGVISGANVLTF
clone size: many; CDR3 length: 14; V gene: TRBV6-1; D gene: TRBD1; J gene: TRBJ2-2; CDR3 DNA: TGTGCCAGCATCCCGGGACAGGGGTCCGGGGAGCTGTTTTTT; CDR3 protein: CASIPGQGSGELFF
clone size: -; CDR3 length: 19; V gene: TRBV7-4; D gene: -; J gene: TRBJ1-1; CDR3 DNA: TGTGCCAGCAGCTTACCCCCGACAGGACCTTTAATAGCGGTCACTGAAGCTTTCTTT; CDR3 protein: CASSLPPTGPLIAVTEAFF
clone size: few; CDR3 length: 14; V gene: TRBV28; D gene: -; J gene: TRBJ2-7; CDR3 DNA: TGTGCCAGCGCTAAGCTCAAGGGGTTTGGCGAGCAGTACTTC; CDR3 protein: CASAKLKGFGEQYF
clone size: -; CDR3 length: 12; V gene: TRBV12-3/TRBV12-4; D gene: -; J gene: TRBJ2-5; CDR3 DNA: TGTGCCAGCAGTAGACAGAAAGAGACCCAGTACTTC; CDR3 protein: CASSRQKETQYF
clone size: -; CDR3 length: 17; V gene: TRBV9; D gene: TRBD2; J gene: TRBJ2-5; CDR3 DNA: TGTGCCAGCAGCGTAGAGGGACTAGCGGGTCTCCAAGAGACCCAGTACTTC; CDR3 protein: CASSVEGLAGLQETQYF
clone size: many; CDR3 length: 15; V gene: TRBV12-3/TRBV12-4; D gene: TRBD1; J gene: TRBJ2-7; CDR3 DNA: TGTGCCAGCAACCCGGGACAGGGGGGAAACTACGAGCAGTACTTC; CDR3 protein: CASNPGQGGNYEQYF
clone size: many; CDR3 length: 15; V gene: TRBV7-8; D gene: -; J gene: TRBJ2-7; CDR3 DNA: TGTGCCAGCAACCTGGACTCTTCGAGCTCCTACGAGCAGTACTTC; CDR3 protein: CASNLDSSSSYEQYF
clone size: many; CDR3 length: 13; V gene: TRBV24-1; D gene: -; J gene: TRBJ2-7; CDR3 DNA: TGTGCCACCAGGCGAGCGAACCCCTACGAGCAGTACTTC; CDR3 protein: CATRRANPYEQYF
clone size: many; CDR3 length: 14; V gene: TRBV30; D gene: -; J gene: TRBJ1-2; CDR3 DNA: TGTGCCTGGAGTGTCGGTAGGGGCGGCTATGGCTACACCTTC; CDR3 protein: CAWSVGRGGYGYTF
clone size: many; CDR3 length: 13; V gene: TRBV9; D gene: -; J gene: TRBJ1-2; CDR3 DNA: TGTGCCAGCAGCATGGGATCTAACTATGGCTACACCTTC; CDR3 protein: CASSMGSNYGYTF
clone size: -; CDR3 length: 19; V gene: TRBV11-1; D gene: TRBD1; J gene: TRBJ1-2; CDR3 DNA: TGTGCCAGCAGCCGAAGGGGGCCTGGCAGACAGAGCGCAGACTATGGCTACACCTTC; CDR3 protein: CASSRRGPGRQSADYGYTF
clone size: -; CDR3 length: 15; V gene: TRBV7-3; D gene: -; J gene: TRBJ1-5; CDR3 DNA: TGTGCCAGCAGCTTAATCGGAAATAGCAATCAGCCCCAGCATTTT; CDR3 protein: CASSLIGNSNQPQHF
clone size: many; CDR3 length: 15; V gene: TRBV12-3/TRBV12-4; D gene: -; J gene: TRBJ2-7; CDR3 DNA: TGTGCCAGCAGTTTATCAGGGACCTCTTTCTACGAGCAGTACTTC; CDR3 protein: CASSLSGTSFYEQYF
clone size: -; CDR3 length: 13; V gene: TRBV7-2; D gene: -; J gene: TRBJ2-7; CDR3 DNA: TGTGCCAGCAGCAGCCGGGACAACTACGAGCAGTACTTC; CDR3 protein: CASSSRDNYEQYF
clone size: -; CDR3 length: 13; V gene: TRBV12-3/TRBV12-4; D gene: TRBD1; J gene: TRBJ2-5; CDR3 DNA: TGTGCCAGCACCAACCGACAGGGTAGGACCCAGTACTTC; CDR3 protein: CASTNRQGRTQYF
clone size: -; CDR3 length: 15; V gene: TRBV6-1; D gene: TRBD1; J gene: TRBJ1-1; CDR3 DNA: TGTGCCAGCAGCCCCCTGGTAGGGGGCAACACTGAAGCTTTCTTT; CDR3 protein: CASSPLVGGNTEAFF
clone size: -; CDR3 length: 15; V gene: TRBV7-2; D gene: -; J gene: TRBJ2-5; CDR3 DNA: TGTGCCAGCAGCTCACTCCCGGAAGGGGGGGAGACCCAGTACTTC; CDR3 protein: CASSSLPEGGETQYF
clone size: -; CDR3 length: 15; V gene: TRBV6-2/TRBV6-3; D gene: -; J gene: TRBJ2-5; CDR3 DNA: TGTGCCAGCAGTCCACTCGGTACAAGTGAAGAGACCCAGTACTTC; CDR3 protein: CASSPLGTSEETQYF
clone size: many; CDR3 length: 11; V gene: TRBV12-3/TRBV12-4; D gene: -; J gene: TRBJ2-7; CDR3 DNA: TGTGCCAGCGGGAACACCGTAGGGCAGTACTTC; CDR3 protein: CASGNTVGQYF
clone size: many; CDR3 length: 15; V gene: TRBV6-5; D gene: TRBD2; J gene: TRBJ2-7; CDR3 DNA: TGTGCCAGCAGCCAACCTAGCGGAAACTCCTACGAGCAGTACTTC; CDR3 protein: CASSQPSGNSYEQYF
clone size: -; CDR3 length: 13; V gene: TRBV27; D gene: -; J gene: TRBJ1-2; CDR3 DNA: TGTGCCAGCAGTAGAGACGGGGACTATGGCTACACCTTC; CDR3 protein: CASSRDGDYGYTF
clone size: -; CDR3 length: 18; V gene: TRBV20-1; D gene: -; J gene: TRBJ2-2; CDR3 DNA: TGCAGTGCTGGGGGTTGGTTGGTAGAGGACAGCAACACCGGGGAGCTGTTTTTT; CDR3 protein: CSAGGWLVEDSNTGELFF
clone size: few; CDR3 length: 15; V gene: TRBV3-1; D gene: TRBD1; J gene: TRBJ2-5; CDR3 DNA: TGTGCCAGCAGCCAATATGGGACAGTTCAAGAGACCCAGTACTTC; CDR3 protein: CASSQYGTVQETQYF
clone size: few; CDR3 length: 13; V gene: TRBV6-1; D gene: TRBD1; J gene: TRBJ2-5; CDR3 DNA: TGTGCCAGCAGTGAGGACAGGGATGAGACCCAGTACTTC; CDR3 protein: CASSEDRDETQYF
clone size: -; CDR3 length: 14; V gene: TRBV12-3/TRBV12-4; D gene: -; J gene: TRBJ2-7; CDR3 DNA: TGTGCCAGCAGCGCGGGACTTGGGTTCGGCGAGCAGTACTTC; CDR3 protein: CASSAGLGFGEQYF
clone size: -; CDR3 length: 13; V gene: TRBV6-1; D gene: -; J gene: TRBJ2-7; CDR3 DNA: TGTGCCAGCAGTGAAGCGGCCGACTACGAGCAGTACTTC; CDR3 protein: CASSEAADYEQYF
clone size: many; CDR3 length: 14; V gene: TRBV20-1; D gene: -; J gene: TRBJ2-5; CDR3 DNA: TGCAGTGCTAGAGTGGTTGGCCCGAAAGAGACCCAGTACTTC; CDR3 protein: CSARVVGPKETQYF
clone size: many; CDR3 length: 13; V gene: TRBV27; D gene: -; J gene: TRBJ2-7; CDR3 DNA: TGTGCCAGCAGTTCGGCGGTAAACTACGAGCAGTACTTC; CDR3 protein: CASSSAVNYEQYF
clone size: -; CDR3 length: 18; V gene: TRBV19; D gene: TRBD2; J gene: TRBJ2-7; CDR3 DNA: TGTGCCAGTAGTTCGTGGATGGAGCGGGAGGGCTTGTCGAACGAGCAGTACTTC; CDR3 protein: CASSSWMEREGLSNEQYF
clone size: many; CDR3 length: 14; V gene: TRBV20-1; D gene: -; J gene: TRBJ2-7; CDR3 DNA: TGCAGTGCTAGAGGAGTGGGACACGGCTACGAGCAGTACTTC; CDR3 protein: CSARGVGHGYEQYF
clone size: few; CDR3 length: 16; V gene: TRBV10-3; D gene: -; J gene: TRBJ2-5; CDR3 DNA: TGTGCCATCAGTGAGTCGGTCCGGGGGGCCGGGGAGACCCAGTACTTC; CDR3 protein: CAISESVRGAGETQYF